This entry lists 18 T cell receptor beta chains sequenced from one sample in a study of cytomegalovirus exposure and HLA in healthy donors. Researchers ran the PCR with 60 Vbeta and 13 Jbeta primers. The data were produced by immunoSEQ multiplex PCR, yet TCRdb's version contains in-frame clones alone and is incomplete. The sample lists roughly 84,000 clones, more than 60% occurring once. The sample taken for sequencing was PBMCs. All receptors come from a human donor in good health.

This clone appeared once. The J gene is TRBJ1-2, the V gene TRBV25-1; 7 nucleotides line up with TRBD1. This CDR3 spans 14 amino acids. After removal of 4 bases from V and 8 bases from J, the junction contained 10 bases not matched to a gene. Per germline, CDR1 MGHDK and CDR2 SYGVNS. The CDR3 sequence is CASSVLWDSKGYTF. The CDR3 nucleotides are TGTGCCAGCAGTGTCCTGTGGGACAGTAAAGGCTACACCTTC.

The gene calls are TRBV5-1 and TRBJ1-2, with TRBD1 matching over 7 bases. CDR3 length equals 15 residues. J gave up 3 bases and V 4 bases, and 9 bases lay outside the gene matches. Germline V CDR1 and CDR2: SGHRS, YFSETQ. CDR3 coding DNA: TGCGCCAGCAGCCGGACAGGCAGGGGCGACTATGGCTACACCTTC. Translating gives CASSRTGRGDYGYTF. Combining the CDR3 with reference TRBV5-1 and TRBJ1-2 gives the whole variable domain KAGVTQTPRYLIKTRGQQVTLSCSPISGHRSVSWYQQTPGQGLQFLFEYFSETQRNKGNFPGRFSGRQFSNSRSEMNVSTLELGDSALYLCASSRTGRGDYGYTFGSGTRLTVV.

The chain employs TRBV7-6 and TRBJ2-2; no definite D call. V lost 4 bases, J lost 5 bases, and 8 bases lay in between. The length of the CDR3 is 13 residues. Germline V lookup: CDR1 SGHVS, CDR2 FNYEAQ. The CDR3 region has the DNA TGTGCCAGCAGCTCACAATTGACCGGGGAGCTGTTTTTT. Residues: CASSSQLTGELFF.

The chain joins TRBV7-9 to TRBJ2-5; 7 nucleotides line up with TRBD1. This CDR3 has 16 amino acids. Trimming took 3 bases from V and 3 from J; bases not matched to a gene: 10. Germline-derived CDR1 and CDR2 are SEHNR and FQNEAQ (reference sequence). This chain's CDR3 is CASSFHRDRPEETQYF. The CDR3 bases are TGTGCCAGCAGCTTTCACCGGGACAGACCTGAAGAGACCCAGTACTTC.

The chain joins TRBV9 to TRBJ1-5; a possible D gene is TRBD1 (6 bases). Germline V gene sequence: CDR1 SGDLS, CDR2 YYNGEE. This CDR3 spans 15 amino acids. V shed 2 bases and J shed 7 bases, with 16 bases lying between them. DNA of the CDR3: TGTGCCAGCAGCGTCGACACAGGGATAGGGCAGCCCCAGCATTTT. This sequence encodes CASSVDTGIGQPQHF.

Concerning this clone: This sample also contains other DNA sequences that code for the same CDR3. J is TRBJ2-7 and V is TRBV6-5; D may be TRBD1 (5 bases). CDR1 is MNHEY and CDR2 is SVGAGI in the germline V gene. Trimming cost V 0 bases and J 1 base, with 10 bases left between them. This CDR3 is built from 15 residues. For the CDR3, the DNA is TGTGCCAGCAGTTACTCGTCTAGGGGTTCCTACGAGCAGTACTTC. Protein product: CASSYSSRGSYEQYF.

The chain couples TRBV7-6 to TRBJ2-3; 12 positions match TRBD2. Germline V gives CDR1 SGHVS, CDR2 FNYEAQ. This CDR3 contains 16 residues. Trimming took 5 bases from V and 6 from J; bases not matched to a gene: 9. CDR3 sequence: CASSAELAGGGDTQYF. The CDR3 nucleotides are TGTGCCAGCAGCGCGGAACTAGCGGGGGGTGGGGATACGCAGTATTTT.

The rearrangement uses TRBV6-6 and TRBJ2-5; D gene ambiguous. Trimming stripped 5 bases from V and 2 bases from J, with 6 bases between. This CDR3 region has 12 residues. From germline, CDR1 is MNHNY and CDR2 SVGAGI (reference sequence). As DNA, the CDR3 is TGTGCCAGCAGTATCCCGCAAGAGACCCAGTACTTC. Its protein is CASSIPQETQYF.

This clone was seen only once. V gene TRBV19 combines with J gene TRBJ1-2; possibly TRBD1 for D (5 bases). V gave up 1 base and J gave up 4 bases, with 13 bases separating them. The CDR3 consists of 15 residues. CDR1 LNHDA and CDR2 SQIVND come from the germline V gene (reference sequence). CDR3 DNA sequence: TGTGCCAGTAGTATAGTTCAGGGAAACGGCTATGGCTACACCTTC. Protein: CASSIVQGNGYGYTF.

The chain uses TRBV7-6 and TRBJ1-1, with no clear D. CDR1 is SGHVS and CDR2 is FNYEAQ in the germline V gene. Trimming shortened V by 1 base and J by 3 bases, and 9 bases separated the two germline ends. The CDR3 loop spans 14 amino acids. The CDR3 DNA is TGTGCCAGCAGCTTAGACATTGGTTACACTGAAGCTTTCTTT. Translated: CASSLDIGYTEAFF. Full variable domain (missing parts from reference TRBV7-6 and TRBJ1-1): GAGVSQSPRYKVTKRGQDVALRCDPISGHVSLYWYRQALGQGPEFLTYFNYEAQQDKSGLPNDRFSAERPEGSISTLTIQRTEQRDSAMYRCASSLDIGYTEAFFGQGTRLTVV.

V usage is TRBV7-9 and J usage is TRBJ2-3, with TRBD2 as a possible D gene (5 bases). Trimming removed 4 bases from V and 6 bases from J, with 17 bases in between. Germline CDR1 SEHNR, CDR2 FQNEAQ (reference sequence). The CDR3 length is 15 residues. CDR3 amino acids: CASSSQDLLFDTQYF. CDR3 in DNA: TGTGCCAGCAGCTCCCAGGACTTGCTGTTTGATACGCAGTATTTT. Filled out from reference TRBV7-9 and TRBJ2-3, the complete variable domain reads DTGVSQNPRHKITKRGQNVTFRCDPISEHNRLYWYRQTLGQGPEFLTYFQNEAQLEKSRLLSDRFSAERPKGSFSTLEIQRTEQGDSAMYLCASSSQDLLFDTQYFGPGTRLTVL.

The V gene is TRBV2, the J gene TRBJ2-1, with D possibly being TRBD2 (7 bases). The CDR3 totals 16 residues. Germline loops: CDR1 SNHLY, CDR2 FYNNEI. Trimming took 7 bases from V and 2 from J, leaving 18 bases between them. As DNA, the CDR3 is TGTGCCAGCACCTTTTCGGGGGGCGTAGCCTACAATGAGCAGTTCTTC. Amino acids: CASTFSGGVAYNEQFF.

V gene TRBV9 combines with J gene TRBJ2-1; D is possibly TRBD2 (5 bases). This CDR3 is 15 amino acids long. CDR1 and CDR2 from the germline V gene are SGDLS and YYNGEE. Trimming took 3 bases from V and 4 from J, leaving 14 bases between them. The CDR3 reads CASSAFTGEYNEQFF. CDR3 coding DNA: TGTGCCAGCAGCGCCTTTACCGGGGAGTACAATGAGCAGTTCTTC.

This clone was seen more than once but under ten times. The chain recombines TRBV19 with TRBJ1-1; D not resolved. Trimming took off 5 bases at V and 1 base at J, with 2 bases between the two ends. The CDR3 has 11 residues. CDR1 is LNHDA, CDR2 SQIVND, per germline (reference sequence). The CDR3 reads CASSRNTEAFF. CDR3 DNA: TGTGCCAGTAGTCGGAACACTGAAGCTTTCTTT.

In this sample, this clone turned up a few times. The CDR3 sequence: CASSQDSYEQYF. The CDR3 DNA reads as TGTGCCAGCAGCCAAGACAGCTACGAGCAGTACTTC. The chain has TRBV14 and TRBJ2-7; D unresolved. Germline-derived CDR1 and CDR2 are SGHDN and FVKESK. Trimming pared 0 bases from V and 3 bases from J, leaving 3 bases between. This CDR3 has 12 amino acids.

CDR3 DNA: TGTGCCAGCAGTGAAGGGGACAGCTCCTACGAGCAGTACTTC. Encoded protein: CASSEGDSSYEQYF. V gene TRBV6-1 combines with J gene TRBJ2-7; TRBD1 aligns across 7 bases. V was clipped by 1 base and J by 0 bases; unmatched bases: 0. Germline lookup yields CDR1 MNHNS and CDR2 SASEGT. The CDR3 covers 14 residues.

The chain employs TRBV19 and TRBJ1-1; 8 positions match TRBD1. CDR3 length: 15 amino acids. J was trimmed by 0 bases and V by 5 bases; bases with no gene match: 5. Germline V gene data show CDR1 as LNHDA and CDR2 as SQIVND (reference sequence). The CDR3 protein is CASSSRQGLNTEAFF. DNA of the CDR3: TGTGCCAGTAGTTCGAGACAGGGGCTGAACACTGAAGCTTTCTTT.

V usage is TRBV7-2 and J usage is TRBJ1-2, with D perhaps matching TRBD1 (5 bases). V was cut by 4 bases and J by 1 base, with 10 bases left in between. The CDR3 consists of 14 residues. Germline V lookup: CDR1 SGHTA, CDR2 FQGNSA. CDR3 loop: CASSYPGFNYGYTF. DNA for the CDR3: TGTGCCAGCAGCTACCCAGGGTTTAACTATGGCTACACCTTC. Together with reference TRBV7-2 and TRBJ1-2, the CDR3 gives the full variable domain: GAGVSQSPSNKVTEKGKDVELRCDPISGHTALYWYRQSLGQGLEFLIYFQGNSAPDKSGLPSDRFSAERTGGSVSTLTIQRTQQEDSAVYLCASSYPGFNYGYTFGSGTRLTVV.